A selection of T cell receptor beta chains follows, all from one sample in a study of blood T cell repertoires in COVID-19. Sequencing was performed with immunoSEQ multiplex PCR; in TCRdb, only in-frame clones are kept and a portion is missing. The table includes some 48,000 clones, roughly 90% detected once. Sequencing used peripheral blood. The receptors shown here come from a human donor in a cohort sampled during active COVID-19. Each CDR3 is given with its conserved first and last residue. D genes are given only for firm matches.

v_call d_call cdr3_aa
TRBV11-3 NA CASSLGGPDTQYF
TRBV6-6 TRBD2 CASSDTSGRSYEQYF
TRBV11-3 TRBD2 CASSLGLAGVTDTQYF
TRBV19 NA CASSILSGANEKLFF
TRBV7-9 NA CASSLASQPQHF
TRBV28 NA CASSRVRDSGNTIYF
TRBV12-5 TRBD2 CASGFGLAQSSDTQYF
TRBV28 NA CASIGGGLGNRGQPQHF
TRBV10-3 TRBD1 CATQQGSSYEQYF
TRBV28 TRBD2 CASSPTSGSYEQYF
TRBV7-2 TRBD2 CASSLKGLAGGRETQYF
TRBV7-6 TRBD2 CASSPAGTTTGTGELFF
TRBV29-1 NA CSVDRRGSGYGYTF
TRBV11-1 NA CASSEHTGFTEAFF
TRBV5-4 TRBD1 CASSLGGTGGRYGYTF
TRBV11-2 TRBD2 CASSLVGGAYNEQFF
TRBV3-1/TRBV3-2 NA CASSQAARYEQFF
TRBV15 TRBD1 CATSRAYTGTGGYEQYF
TRBV28 NA CASSFISATNEKLFF
TRBV12-5 NA CASGFGQGDSPLHF
TRBV5-1 TRBD2 CASSLAGRGVKETQYF
TRBV6-2/TRBV6-3 NA CASSPPPYRAGELFF
TRBV4-2 TRBD2 CASSQDLPSGVADTQYF
TRBV4-1 TRBD1 CASSQKIPETGPYGYTF
TRBV20-1 NA CSASTGSNNSPLHF
TRBV29-1 NA CSVERGETQYF
TRBV5-1 TRBD1 CASSWAPGQGYTGELFF
TRBV4-1 NA CASSQTGTPSYEQYF
TRBV5-6 NA CASSLMGRGGKNIQYF
TRBV5-6 NA CASSQGPGSRTEAFF
TRBV5-1 NA CASSSGQSFHEQYF
TRBV18 TRBD1 CASSPSGQGNQPQHF
TRBV4-2 TRBD2 CASSIAGGGQETQYF